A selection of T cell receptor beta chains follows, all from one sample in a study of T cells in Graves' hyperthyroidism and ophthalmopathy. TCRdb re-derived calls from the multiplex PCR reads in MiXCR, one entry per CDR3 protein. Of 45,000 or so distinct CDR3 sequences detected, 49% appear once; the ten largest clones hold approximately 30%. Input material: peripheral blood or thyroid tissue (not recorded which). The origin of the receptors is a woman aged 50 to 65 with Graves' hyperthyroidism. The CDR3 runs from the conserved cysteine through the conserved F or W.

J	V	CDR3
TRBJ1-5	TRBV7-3	CASSLGPEQPQHF
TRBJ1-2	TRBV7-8	CASSVQGGGYTF
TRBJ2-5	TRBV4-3	CASSQDFGGREAQYF
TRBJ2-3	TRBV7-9	CASSSADRGRMDTQYF
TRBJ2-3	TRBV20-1	CSADYRVTSTDTQYF
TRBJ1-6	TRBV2	CASSGQGEGNSPLHF
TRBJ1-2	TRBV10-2	CASSHRDRGYYGYTF
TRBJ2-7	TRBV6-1	CTSAGQRSYEQYF
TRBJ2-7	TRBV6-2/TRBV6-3	CASSSGQGSRGRYEQYF
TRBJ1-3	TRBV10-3	CAIRNGAGNTIYF
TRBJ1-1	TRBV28	CASYPIREGTEAFF
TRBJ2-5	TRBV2	CASSLAGGMETQYF
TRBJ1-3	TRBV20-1	CSARNPGIGNTIYF
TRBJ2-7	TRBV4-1	CASSQVGLAESYEQYF
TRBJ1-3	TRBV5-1	CASSSIPGNTIYF
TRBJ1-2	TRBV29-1	CSVAAAREGYTF
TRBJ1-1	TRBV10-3	CAISAHSNTEAFF
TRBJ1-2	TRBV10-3	CASSEQGAVGGYGYTF
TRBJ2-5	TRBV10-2	CASRQGRETQYF
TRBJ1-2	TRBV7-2	CASSNRQGGGYTF
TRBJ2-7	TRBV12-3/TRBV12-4	CASSSGRQGYEQYF
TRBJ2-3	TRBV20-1	CSALTKFSTDTQYF
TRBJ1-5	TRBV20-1	CSATRGGSNRPQHF
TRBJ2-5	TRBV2	CASSVGGGAETQYF
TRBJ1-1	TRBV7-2	CASSYGTNTGALF
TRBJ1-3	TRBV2	CASRGESVSGNTIYF
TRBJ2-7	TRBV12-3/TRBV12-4	CASSDPGQGKRNEQYF
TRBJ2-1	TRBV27	CASLGTSGFNEQFF
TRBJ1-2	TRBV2	CASSSVRLYGYTF
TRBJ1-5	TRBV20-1	CSARDRGRDQPQHF
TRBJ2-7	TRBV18	CASSPTGTTYEQYF
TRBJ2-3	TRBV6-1	CASSPPGQGSDTQYF
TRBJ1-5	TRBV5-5	CASSGGDRGSSQPQHF
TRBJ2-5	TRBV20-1	CSAQTSGSEETQYF
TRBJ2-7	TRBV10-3	CAIKSGQGSYEQYF
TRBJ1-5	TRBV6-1	CASSDHRSNQPQHF
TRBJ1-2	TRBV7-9	CASSLDAGSGSLYGYTF
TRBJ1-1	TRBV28	CASSASPLLDTEAFF
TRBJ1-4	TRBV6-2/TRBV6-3	CASKPGTTNEKLFF
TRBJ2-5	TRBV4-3	CASSPQAYQETQYF
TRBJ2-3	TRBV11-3	CASSLDLEGPECGEGPTDTQYF
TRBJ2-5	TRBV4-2	CASSQDPTGRTFGKETQYF
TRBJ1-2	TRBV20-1	CSARDRQLAYGYTF
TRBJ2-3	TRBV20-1	CSASAGGQGIDTQYF
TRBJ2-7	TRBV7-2	CASSKTGGYEQYF
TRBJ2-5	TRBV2	CASSTGLADQETQYF
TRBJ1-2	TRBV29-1	CSVDDGTGPLGYTF
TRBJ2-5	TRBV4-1	CASSHGGGPQYF
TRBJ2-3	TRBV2	CASSEQGSTDTQYF
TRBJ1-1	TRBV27	CASKVEGGVATEAFF
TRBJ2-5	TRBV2	CASSEQGSNQPQYF
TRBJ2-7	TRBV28	CASSSSSSGRNEQYF
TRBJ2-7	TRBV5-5	CASSAATLTYEQYF
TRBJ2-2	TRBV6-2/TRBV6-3	CASRTGGGELFF
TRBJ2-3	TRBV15	CATSGASGRGDTQYF
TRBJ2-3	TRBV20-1	CSARVLAADTQYF
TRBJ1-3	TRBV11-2	CASSLVAGSGNTIYF
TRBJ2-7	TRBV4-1	CASSQDVSGKYYEQYF
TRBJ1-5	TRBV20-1	CSARVGKNSNQPQHF
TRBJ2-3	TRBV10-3	CAISESSGGSTDTQYF